These 8 T cell receptor beta chains share one sample of origin, sequenced in a study of cytomegalovirus exposure and HLA in healthy donors. It was with 60 Vbeta and 13 Jbeta primers that the PCR ran. Sequencing was performed with immunoSEQ multiplex PCR; in TCRdb, only in-frame clones are kept and a portion is missing. Of more than 70,000 clones listed, approximately 70% are singletons. The sequenced material came from PBMCs. All receptors come from a woman aged 45-60 years in good health and CMV-seropositive.

This chain joins TRBV19 and TRBJ2-3, with TRBD2 matching over 14 bases. V was pared by 5 bases and J by 4 bases, with 2 bases of the junction left unmatched. Germline V gene data show CDR1 as LNHDA and CDR2 as SQIVND (reference sequence). This CDR3 is 15 amino acids long. In nucleotides, the CDR3 is TGTGCCAGTAGTCAGGGACTAGCGGGAGCAGATACGCAGTATTTT. Translating gives CASSQGLAGADTQYF.

This clone was seen a few times. The chain combines TRBV6-5 with TRBJ2-7; TRBD1 agrees at 8 bases. The germline CDR1 and CDR2 sequences are MNHEY and SVGAGI. Losses at the gene ends were 0 bases for V and 7 bases for J; bases not matched to a gene: 8. This CDR3 is built from 15 residues. CDR3 bases: TGTGCCAGCAGTTACTCGGCCAGGGGGCCAGCGGAGCAGTACTTC. This sequence encodes CASSYSARGPAEQYF.

V gene TRBV29-1 combines with J gene TRBJ1-1; TRBD1 aligns across 8 bases. The CDR3 has 13 residues. The V gene end was trimmed by 7 bases and the J gene end by 9 bases; junction bases not matched to a gene: 13. Germline V gene sequence: CDR1 SQVTM, CDR2 ANQGSEA. Here the CDR3 DNA reads TGCAGCGATACGAGGACAGGGTCCCTGAAAGCTTTCTTT. Protein sequence: CSDTRTGSLKAFF.

The chain recombines TRBV11-2 with TRBJ1-2, with 8 bases fitting TRBD1. The V and J ends lost 1 base and 6 bases, in that order; junction bases with no gene match: 4. The germline V gene encodes CDR1 SGHAT and CDR2 FQNNGV. The CDR3 totals 14 residues. CDR3 residues: CASSLGQGIDGYTF. In nucleotides, the CDR3 is TGTGCCAGCAGCTTAGGACAGGGGATCGATGGCTACACCTTC.

J is TRBJ1-2 and V is TRBV6-6; D is perhaps TRBD1 (5 bases). Trimming shortened V by 6 bases and J by 5 bases, and 13 bases separated the two germline ends. This CDR3 contains 13 residues. CDR1 and CDR2 (germline): MNHNY, SVGAGI (reference sequence). In nucleotides, the CDR3 is TGTGCCAGCAGACCGACCAGACAGTATGGCTACACCTTC. It is translated as CASRPTRQYGYTF.

The V and J genes are TRBV6-1 and TRBJ1-2; tentative D call: TRBD1 (6 bases). This CDR3 is built from 14 residues. Germline V CDR1 and CDR2: MNHNS, SASEGT. Deletions cut 6 bases from V and 3 bases from J, with 14 bases between. The CDR3 DNA sequence: TGTGCCAGCAGCCGGGACATAAGCGACTATGGCTACACCTTC. Residues: CASSRDISDYGYTF.

This clone is a singleton in its sample. This rearrangement joins TRBV28 to TRBJ1-2; TRBD1 matches at 9 bases. The length of the CDR3 is 14 residues. The germline gives CDR1 MDHEN, CDR2 SYDVKM. V shed 6 bases and J 5 bases; nucleotides not matched to a gene: 7. In nucleotides, the CDR3 is TGTGCCAGCAGGGAGACAGGGGGTGGATATGGCTACACCTTC. Translating gives CASRETGGGYGYTF.

The chain combines TRBV5-1 with TRBJ2-3; D is perhaps TRBD1 (6 bases). CDR1 is SGHRS and CDR2 is YFSETQ in the germline V gene. This CDR3 has 14 residues. V lost 4 bases and J lost 0, with 9 bases in between. The CDR3 DNA sequence: TGCGCCAGCAGCCCAGGGGAAAGCACAGATACGCAGTATTTT. The encoded protein is CASSPGESTDTQYF.